This entry describes one TCR beta chain. Its antigen remains unknown. The CDR3 sequence is 15 residues long. Per germline, CDR1 MNHEY and CDR2 SVGAGI. V trimming: 6 bases; J trimming: 3 bases; junction bases outside the gene matches: 7. The sample comes from a study of T cell responses to AZD1222 COVID-19 vaccine. About the study: Second-dose intervals near 4 or 12 weeks were combined.

General observations from the study: Spike-specific TCR breadth and depth went up after people got two AZD1222 doses. Sampling captured repertoires only after the peak T cell response.

TCRdb's copy holds only in-frame clones and misses some; the assay was immunoSEQ multiplex PCR. In the table there are about 100,000 clones, approximately 88% of which are singletons. The input for sequencing was peripheral blood, taken on day 0 of AZD1222 vaccination. This chain connects TRBV6-5 to TRBJ1-3, with 8 bases matching TRBD1. The source is an adult in good health. CDR3 in DNA: TGTGCCAGCAGGAGGGGACAGGAGAATGGAAACACCATATATTTT. Protein sequence: CASRRGQENGNTIYF.